This T cell receptor (beta chain) stems from a study of blood T cell repertoires in COVID-19. Generated by immunoSEQ multiplex PCR, the TCRdb table keeps only in-frame clones and is missing some. The table lists 450,000 to 500,000 clones, around 85% of them singletons. Germline values: CDR1 MDHEN, CDR2 SYDVKM. This CDR3 region has 16 residues. Germline trimming cut 5 bases from V and 0 bases from J; bases unmatched to any gene: 8. This clone is a singleton in its sample. Sequencing was performed on PBMCs or T cells enriched from blood (not recorded which). The J gene is TRBJ2-3, the V gene TRBV28; TRBD1 matches 7 bases. The clonotype originates from a woman aged 55-69 years who had recovered from COVID-19. CDR3 in DNA: TGTGCCAGCAGTCGATCGGGGACAGCTAGCACAGATACGCAGTATTTT. This gives the protein CASSRSGTASTDTQYF.